The 9 T cell receptor beta chains below all came from one sample that was sequenced in a study of shared clonotypes between healthy human individuals. The repertoire was sequenced with immunoSEQ multiplex PCR; TCRdb's copy has only in-frame clones and lacks some. The data hold about 2.3 million clones, with around 93% observed a single time. The source material was naive CD4+ T cells from PBMCs. Described subset: CD45RA+ positively selected. The receptors shown here come from a man aged 18-30 years in good health. Some clones in this sample may be carry-over from other donors' samples.

For this clone: This same CDR3 is encoded by further DNA sequences in the sample. V is TRBV29-1 and J is TRBJ2-1, with 10 bases that match TRBD2. The CDR3 has 14 residues. The trim removed 4 bases at V and 6 bases at J, leaving 6 bases unmatched. CDR1 and CDR2 (germline): SQVTM, ANQGSEA. The CDR3 nucleotides read TGCAGCGTTGGTGCTAGCGGGAGAGGCAATGAGCAGTTCTTC. Amino acid sequence: CSVGASGRGNEQFF.

The chain has TRBV28 and TRBJ2-1, with 8 nucleotides matching TRBD2. CDR1 is MDHEN and CDR2 is SYDVKM in the germline V gene. Trimming cost V 8 bases and J 4 bases; bases outside gene matches: 10. The CDR3 covers 15 residues. In nucleotides, the CDR3 is TGTGCCAGCCGCCGACTAGCGCAGCCGTACAATGAGCAGTTCTTC. It encodes CASRRLAQPYNEQFF.

V gene TRBV7-9 combines with J gene TRBJ1-5; D not certain. Per germline, CDR1 SEHNR and CDR2 FQNEAQ (reference sequence). This CDR3 contains 15 residues. V was cut by 1 base and J by 4 bases, with 11 bases left in between. The CDR3 coding sequence is TGTGCCAGCAGCTTAGGGACCCGAGGGAATCAGCCCCAGCATTTT. Amino acid sequence: CASSLGTRGNQPQHF.

With respect to this clone: The identical CDR3 is also encoded by other nucleotide sequences in the sample. The V gene is TRBV6-1, the J gene TRBJ1-1; D gene ambiguous. Germline CDR1 reads MNHNS; CDR2 reads SASEGT. V was trimmed by 8 bases and J by 2 bases, leaving 6 bases between them. CDR3 length: 11 amino acids. This CDR3 reads CASAGNTEAFF. The CDR3 coding sequence is TGTGCCAGCGCAGGTAACACTGAAGCTTTCTTT.

This sequence joins TRBV2 and TRBJ2-1, with D perhaps TRBD2 (6 bases). The CDR3 contains 15 residues. CDR1 and CDR2 from the germline V gene are SNHLY and FYNNEI. V lost 8 bases and J lost 6, with 20 bases in between. The CDR3 DNA sequence: TGTGCCAGCGAGGGTTTGTCGGACTACTCCAATGAGCAGTTCTTC. Its translation: CASEGLSDYSNEQFF.

The table lists this clone with a count of one. The genes are TRBV7-2 and TRBJ2-4; a weak D match, TRBD2 (5 bases). The CDR3 length is 13 residues. Trimming cost V 2 bases and J 11 bases, with 13 bases left between them. Germline V lookup: CDR1 SGHTA, CDR2 FQGNSA. CDR3 sequence reads: CASSLTAGSLQYF. CDR3 sequence (DNA): TGTGCCAGCAGCTTAACGGCGGGTAGCCTTCAGTACTTC.

Concerning this clone itself: This CDR3 is also generated by other DNA sequences in the sample. The V and J genes are TRBV28 and TRBJ2-5; 7 nucleotides line up with TRBD2. The CDR3 is 13 residues long. CDR1 is MDHEN and CDR2 is SYDVKM in the germline V gene. V was clipped by 5 bases and J by 2 bases; unmatched bases: 2. The CDR3 region is CASSRGGQETQYF. The CDR3 coding sequence is TGTGCCAGCAGTCGCGGGGGTCAAGAGACCCAGTACTTC.

CDR3 DNA sequence: TGTGCCAGTAGGCCGGGACAGCTTTTCTCCTACGAGCAGTACTTC. It is translated as CASRPGQLFSYEQYF. The chain combines TRBV19 with TRBJ2-7; 7 bases agree with TRBD1. Trimming removed 6 bases from V and 0 bases from J; junction bases left unmatched: 8. The CDR3 sequence is 15 residues long. Germline values: CDR1 LNHDA, CDR2 SQIVND (reference sequence).

Of note for this clone: The sample has other DNA sequences that encode this CDR3 too. The chain is built from TRBV28 and TRBJ1-3; D is possibly TRBD1 (6 bases). The germline gives CDR1 MDHEN, CDR2 SYDVKM. The CDR3 is 14 amino acids. V lost 3 bases and J 4 bases, leaving 10 bases between the germline ends. The CDR3 coding sequence is TGTGCCAGCAGTTTGGGGGGCCAGGGAAACACCATATATTTT. This encodes CASSLGGQGNTIYF. The full variable domain, rest sourced from reference TRBV28 and TRBJ1-3, is DVKVTQSSRYLVKRTGEKVFLECVQDMDHENMFWYRQDPGLGLRLIYFSYDVKMKEKGDIPEGYSVSREKKERFSLILESASTNQTSMYLCASSLGGQGNTIYFGEGSWLTVV.